This is a list of T cell receptor beta chains from one sample in a study of long-term antiretroviral therapy in people with HIV. This table comes from immunoSEQ multiplex PCR, and its TCRdb copy is limited to in-frame clones, with some not included. The data contain roughly 14,000 clones, about 80% of them singletons. This specimen was unsorted PBMCs, taken 1.3 years before starting antiretroviral therapy. These receptor sequences come from a man between 40 and 49 years old with HIV. The CDR3 runs from the conserved cysteine through the conserved F or W. Each record gives: J gene, clone size, V gene, D gene, CDR3 length, CDR3 DNA, CDR3 protein. D genes are given only for firm matches. A clone size is listed for some rows: how often the clone was seen (once, few, many), or a class if it is expanded.

TRBJ1-2	.	TRBV6-6	TRBD1	12	TGTGCCAGCACCCCGGACAGGGGTGGCTACACCTTC	CASTPDRGGYTF
TRBJ1-2	few	TRBV4-1	TRBD1	16	TGCGCCAGCAGCCACACTAGGACAGGGGCCAACTATGGCTACACCTTC	CASSHTRTGANYGYTF
TRBJ1-4	few	TRBV5-6	TRBD1	15	TGTGCCAGCAGCCTTTTTGGGGCAGGGGGAGAAAAACTGTTTTTT	CASSLFGAGGEKLFF
TRBJ1-2	.	TRBV6-5	TRBD1	13	TGTGCCAGCAGTCGACGGACAGGGGATGGCTACACCTTC	CASSRRTGDGYTF
TRBJ2-4	.	TRBV5-5	.	15	TGTGCCAGCAGCTCGGGGGTAGGGCCGTTGGACATTCAGTACTTC	CASSSGVGPLDIQYF
TRBJ1-3	.	TRBV11-3	.	15	TGTGCCAGCAGCGCTCGGACCGACTCTGGAAACACCATATATTTT	CASSARTDSGNTIYF
TRBJ2-2	.	TRBV2	.	11	TGTGCCAGCAGTCTCGGTCAAGAGCTGTTTTTT	CASSLGQELFF
TRBJ2-2	large	TRBV9	.	14	TGTGCCAGCAGCGTGGACCCACCCACCGGGGAGCTGTTTTTT	CASSVDPPTGELFF
TRBJ1-1	.	TRBV5-1	.	17	TGCGCCAGCAGCGCAATACAGGAGCACCGGGGGAACACTGAAGCTTTCTTT	CASSAIQEHRGNTEAFF
TRBJ1-3	.	TRBV13	TRBD1	15	TGTGCCAGCAGCTTAGGTGACAGGGGGCTAAACACCATATATTTT	CASSLGDRGLNTIYF
TRBJ2-1	.	TRBV7-8	.	15	TGTGCCAGCAGCTTAAAGGCGGAACCCTACAATGAGCAGTTCTTC	CASSLKAEPYNEQFF
TRBJ2-7	.	TRBV27	TRBD2	14	TGTGCCAGCACCTCCATAGCGGGGGGTTACGAGCAGTACTTC	CASTSIAGGYEQYF
TRBJ1-1	.	TRBV6-1	TRBD1	14	TGTGCCAGCAGTGTCGGACAGGGGAACACTGAAGCTTTCTTT	CASSVGQGNTEAFF
TRBJ2-7	.	TRBV27	TRBD2	20	TGTGCCAGCAGTCCAACCTGGACTAGCGGGGGGGGTCAGTCCCCCTACGAGCAGTACTTC	CASSPTWTSGGGQSPYEQYF
TRBJ1-2	.	TRBV7-8	.	13	TGTGCCAGCAGCCCGGACACGAACTATGGCTACACCTTC	CASSPDTNYGYTF
TRBJ2-3	few	TRBV19	.	16	TGTGCCAGTAGTACCCCGGGAGGGGGCCGGACAGATACGCAGTATTTT	CASSTPGGGRTDTQYF
TRBJ2-3	.	TRBV7-9	.	14	TGTGCCAGCAGCTTACCGGCGGACACAGATACGCAGTATTTT	CASSLPADTDTQYF
TRBJ2-5	.	TRBV5-1	TRBD1	14	TGCGCCAGCAGCTGGGGGACAGGGGAAGAGACCCAGTACTTC	CASSWGTGEETQYF
TRBJ1-1	.	TRBV10-3	.	12	TGTGCCTCCGGGGGGGTAGGCACTGAAGCTTTCTTT	CASGGVGTEAFF
TRBJ2-7	medium-sized	TRBV13	.	15	TGTGCCAGCAGCTTAGGGCAGGGGTCCTCCTACGAGCAGTACTTC	CASSLGQGSSYEQYF
TRBJ2-1	.	TRBV6-1	.	15	TGTGCCAGCAGTGAAGCCTTAGTAGACGGCGATGAGCAGTTCTTC	CASSEALVDGDEQFF
TRBJ1-2	.	TRBV5-4	TRBD1	13	TGTGCCAGCAGCTTACAGGGGGCTGGTGGCTACACCTTC	CASSLQGAGGYTF